The 3 T cell receptor beta chains below all came from one sample that was sequenced in a study of blood T cells in healthy people across ages. The authors ran a second PCR of about 6 to 11 cycles using a sample-barcoded 5' primer and a J-beta primer mix. MiXCR was run by TCRdb on the 5' RACE reads, yielding one entry per CDR3 protein. The sample contains about 720,000 distinct CDR3 sequences, 25% of which appear only once. This sample was shared with a second study, whose subject was T cells of mothers and their children.

Sequencing input: blood. The receptors were gathered from a boy aged 10-17 years in good health.

This clonotype came up a few times. The chain combines TRBV6-1 with TRBJ2-5, with no clear D. The J call may be in error: the DNA end matches TRBJ2-7 better. The CDR3 runs 13 residues. Per germline, CDR1 MNHNS and CDR2 SASEGT. The CDR3 DNA follows: TGTGCCAGCAGTGAAAGGATAGTTTACGAGCAGTACTTC. This translates into CASSERIVYEQYF.

This clonotype was counted at least ten times. This sequence joins TRBV5-6 and TRBJ2-6; D is possibly TRBD1 (5 bases). CDR1 and CDR2 from the germline V gene are SGHDT and YYEEEE. V dropped 2 bases and J dropped 0 bases, with 15 bases sitting between them. This CDR3 has 18 amino acids. CDR3 loop: CASSFYQQVNSGANVLTF. DNA for the CDR3: TGTGCCAGCAGCTTTTACCAACAGGTGAACTCTGGGGCCAACGTCCTGACTTTC.

In its sample, this clonotype was seen a few times. The chain employs TRBV19 and TRBJ2-7; no clear D gene. The CDR3 totals 14 residues. From germline, CDR1 is LNHDA and CDR2 SQIVND (reference sequence). Trimming pared 5 bases from V and 1 base from J, leaving 12 bases between. CDR3 bases: TGTGCCAGTAGTCCCTCCGGCAGATCCTACGAGCAGTACTTC. This codes for CASSPSGRSYEQYF.